Shown below are 21 T cell receptor beta chains from a single sample sequenced in a study of T cell repertoires in cytomegalovirus infection. TCRdb recomputed calls from the reads with MiXCR, one row per CDR3 protein. The data hold 600,000 to 800,000 distinct CDR3 sequences, with roughly a quarter observed a single time. The sample comprised CD8+ T cells from PBMCs. All receptors derive from a human donor in good health (CMV status not recorded). Some clones in this sample may be carry-over from other donors' samples.

J is TRBJ1-1 and V is TRBV7-9, with D perhaps TRBD1 (6 bases). The CDR3 totals 15 residues. Trimming shortened V by 1 base and J by 10 bases, and 19 bases separated the two germline ends. Germline-derived CDR1 and CDR2 are SEHNR and FQNEAQ (reference sequence). The CDR3 region has the DNA TGTGCCAGCAGCTTAGAATATGTCAACTCCAGGGGAGCTTTCTTT. Its protein is CASSLEYVNSRGAFF.

The chain couples TRBV12-5 to TRBJ1-1; the D gene is possibly TRBD1 (5 bases). The CDR3 is 13 amino acids. Trimming took off 2 bases at V and 5 bases at J, with 9 bases between the two ends. The germline gives CDR1 LGHNT, CDR2 FRNRAP. CDR3 DNA: TGTGCTAGTGGTTTGTTGGGGGGGACTGAAGCTTTCTTT. Translating it yields CASGLLGGTEAFF.

The chain combines TRBV29-1 with TRBJ2-1; tentative D call: TRBD1 (6 bases). CDR1 is SQVTM and CDR2 is ANQGSEA in the germline V gene. The V gene lost 7 bases and the J gene lost 2 bases, with 12 bases spanning the gap. The CDR3 has 13 residues. The DNA for the CDR3 is TGCAGCGGACAGGAATTCACCTACAATGAGCAGTTCTTC. Amino acid sequence: CSGQEFTYNEQFF.

This CDR3 is CATSPRDNNNEQFF. The CDR3 DNA follows: TGTGCCACCAGCCCCCGGGACAACAACAATGAGCAGTTCTTC. The J gene is TRBJ2-1, the V gene TRBV15; possibly TRBD1 for D (6 bases). Looked up from germline, CDR1 is LNHNV and CDR2 is YYDKDF (reference sequence). V lost 5 bases to trimming and J lost 5 bases, with 13 bases between them. The CDR3 extends over 14 amino acids.

This rearrangement joins TRBV7-9 to TRBJ2-7; tentatively, D is TRBD2 (7 bases). The CDR3 totals 15 residues. The germline V and J ends were trimmed by 5 bases and 3 bases, with 17 bases remaining between them. Germline lookup yields CDR1 SEHNR and CDR2 FQNEAQ (reference sequence). The CDR3 DNA sequence: TGTGCCAGCAGCCCCGATCGCGGGGGCATCTACGAGCAGTACTTC. This encodes CASSPDRGGIYEQYF.

About this clonotype itself: Since a much larger clone is just one base distant, this may be a read error. This chain connects TRBV5-3 to TRBJ2-1, with 8 bases lining up with TRBD2. TRBV5-3 is an open reading frame whose function is uncertain. The CDR3 sequence is 14 residues long. The CDR3 spells CDSSLGRGENEQFF. Here the CDR3 DNA reads TGTGACAGCAGCCTGGGGCGGGGGGAAAATGAGCAGTTCTTC.

The chain is built from TRBV11-2 and TRBJ2-1; D is unclear. This CDR3 has 16 residues. The V gene lost 1 base and the J gene lost 0 bases, with 10 bases spanning the gap. Germline CDR1 reads SGHAT; CDR2 reads FQNNGV. The CDR3, as DNA: TGTGCCAGCAGCTTAGTTGAGATCCTCTCCTACAATGAGCAGTTCTTC. Translating it yields CASSLVEILSYNEQFF.

This clonotype was seen at least ten times. The chain carries TRBV12-5 and TRBJ1-2; a possible D gene is TRBD1 (5 bases). This CDR3 region has 15 residues. Per germline, CDR1 LGHNT and CDR2 FRNRAP. V was clipped by 1 base and J by 0 bases, with 9 bases between them. The CDR3 sequence is CASGLAQEPNYGYTF. The DNA of the CDR3 is TGTGCTAGTGGTTTGGCACAGGAACCTAACTATGGCTACACCTTC.

There are many counts of this clonotype. The J gene is TRBJ1-1, the V gene TRBV7-9, with no clear D. CDR1 and CDR2 (germline): SEHNR, FQNEAQ (reference sequence). The CDR3 runs to 14 residues. V lost 5 bases and J lost 4, with 14 bases in between. CDR3 sequence: CASSPPTSSTEAFF. The CDR3, as DNA: TGTGCCAGCAGCCCCCCGACCAGTTCCACTGAAGCTTTCTTT.

About this clonotype itself: A much larger clone differs by one base, so this may be a read error. This rearrangement joins TRBV6-2 or TRBV6-3 to TRBJ2-7, with 9 bases lining up with TRBD1. CDR1 is MNHEY and CDR2 is SVGEGT in the germline V gene. The length of the CDR3 is 11 residues. V lost 11 bases, J lost 6 bases, and 5 bases stayed unmatched. The CDR3 DNA follows: TGTGCCCGCCGGACAGGGGTCGAGCAGTACTTC. Its protein product is CARRTGVEQYF.

The table lists this clonotype with a few counts. This rearrangement joins TRBV7-9 to TRBJ2-1, with D possibly matching TRBD1 (5 bases). CDR1 and CDR2 (germline): SEHNR, FQNEAQ (reference sequence). This CDR3 comprises 13 residues. V lost 5 bases and J 3 bases, leaving 8 bases between the germline ends. The CDR3 spells CASSEDNYNEQFF. CDR3 DNA: TGTGCCAGCAGCGAGGACAACTACAATGAGCAGTTCTTC.

This chain connects TRBV29-1 to TRBJ2-3; D unclear. The ends were cut back, 7 bases at V and 2 bases at J, with 16 bases in the middle. The CDR3 contains 14 residues. From germline, CDR1 is SQVTM and CDR2 ANQGSEA. This chain's CDR3 is CSAIPGQYTDTQYF. The CDR3 DNA is TGCAGCGCCATTCCGGGCCAATACACAGATACGCAGTATTTT.

This clonotype came up a few times. The chain couples TRBV5-6 to TRBJ2-6; 7 bases are a match to TRBD1. CDR3 length: 14 residues. J was trimmed by 12 bases and V by 4 bases; bases with no gene match: 10. Germline V gene lookup returns CDR1 SGHDT and CDR2 YYEEEE. Here the CDR3 DNA reads TGTGCCAGCAGCCCGGACAGGCCCCTCGGCGTCCTGACTTTC. Encoded protein: CASSPDRPLGVLTF.

The chain carries TRBV14 and TRBJ2-3; 8 bases fit TRBD1. J lost 7 bases, V lost 3 bases, and 18 bases had no gene match. Germline lookup yields CDR1 SGHDN and CDR2 FVKESK. The CDR3 has 18 residues. CDR3 sequence reads: CASSQIIRDRGPPHTQYF. The CDR3 DNA reads as TGTGCCAGCAGCCAGATTATTCGAGACAGGGGTCCTCCCCATACGCAGTATTTT.

In its sample, this clonotype was seen a few times. The chain is built from TRBV7-9 and TRBJ1-1; no clear D. The length of the CDR3 is 13 residues. The germline V and J ends were trimmed by 8 bases and 3 bases, with 13 bases remaining between them. Germline CDR1 SEHNR, CDR2 FQNEAQ (reference sequence). The CDR3 region is CASRPAGDTEAFF. In DNA, the CDR3 is TGTGCCAGCCGTCCGGCCGGGGACACTGAAGCTTTCTTT.

This clonotype appeared a few times. The genes are TRBV27 and TRBJ2-1, with no clear D. The CDR3 spans 14 residues. Trimming stripped 0 bases from V and 9 bases from J, with 12 bases between. CDR1 is MNHEY, CDR2 SMNVEV, per germline (reference sequence). The CDR3 reads CASSLSVSNGEQFF. CDR3 DNA: TGTGCCAGCAGTTTATCCGTGTCGAATGGTGAGCAGTTCTTC.

The chain is built from TRBV15 and TRBJ2-3; D uncertain. Germline assignment: CDR1 LNHNV and CDR2 YYDKDF (reference sequence). This CDR3 has 13 residues. V was cut by 3 bases and J by 2 bases, with 6 bases left in between. The CDR3 bases are TGTGCCACCAGCAGTGATTACACAGATACGCAGTATTTT. The encoded protein is CATSSDYTDTQYF.

This clonotype showed up just a few times. The CDR3 nucleotides read TGTGCCAGCAGTTATGACGCGAACAATGAGCAGTTCTTC. Residues: CASSYDANNEQFF. The rearrangement links TRBV28 to TRBJ2-1, with no clear D. The CDR3 loop spans 13 amino acids. The germline V gene has CDR1 MDHEN and CDR2 SYDVKM. Trimming took off 4 bases at V and 5 bases at J, with 9 bases between the two ends.

This clonotype was detected ten times or more. CDR3: CASSLPGTGNTGELFF. The CDR3 region has the DNA TGTGCCAGCAGCTTACCCGGGACAGGGAACACCGGGGAGCTGTTTTTT. The rearrangement links TRBV7-9 to TRBJ2-2, with 8 bases fitting TRBD1. The CDR3 spans 16 residues. The trim removed 2 bases at V and 1 base at J, leaving 3 bases unmatched. In germline, CDR1 is SEHNR, CDR2 FQNEAQ (reference sequence). Looking up the rest from reference TRBV7-9 and TRBJ2-2 gives the full variable domain: DTGVSQNPRHKITKRGQNVTFRCDPISEHNRLYWYRQTLGQGPEFLTYFQNEAQLEKSRLLSDRFSAERPKGSFSTLEIQRTEQGDSAMYLCASSLPGTGNTGELFFGEGSRLTVL.

On this clonotype: The junction departs from the called germline gene at one end, perhaps through a read error. The chain recombines TRBV29-1 with TRBJ2-2, with TRBD2 as a possible D gene (5 bases). The CDR3 extends over 12 amino acids. CDR1 is SQVTM, CDR2 ANQGSEA, per germline. In DNA form, the CDR3 reads TGCAGCGTTGAACTTGGAACTGGGGAGCTGTTGTTT. Its protein product is CSVELGTGELLF.

This clonotype was picked up a small number of times. Sequence at one end of the junction differs from germline and may be a read error. The chain links TRBV13 to TRBJ2-2, with TRBD1 as a possible D gene (7 bases). The CDR3 is 14 amino acids. The germline CDR1 and CDR2 sequences are PRHDT and FYEKMQ (reference sequence). Here the CDR3 DNA reads TGTGCCAGCAGCCTAGGAGGGGGCCCCGGGGAGCTGTTTTTT. Its protein is CASSLGGGPGELFF.